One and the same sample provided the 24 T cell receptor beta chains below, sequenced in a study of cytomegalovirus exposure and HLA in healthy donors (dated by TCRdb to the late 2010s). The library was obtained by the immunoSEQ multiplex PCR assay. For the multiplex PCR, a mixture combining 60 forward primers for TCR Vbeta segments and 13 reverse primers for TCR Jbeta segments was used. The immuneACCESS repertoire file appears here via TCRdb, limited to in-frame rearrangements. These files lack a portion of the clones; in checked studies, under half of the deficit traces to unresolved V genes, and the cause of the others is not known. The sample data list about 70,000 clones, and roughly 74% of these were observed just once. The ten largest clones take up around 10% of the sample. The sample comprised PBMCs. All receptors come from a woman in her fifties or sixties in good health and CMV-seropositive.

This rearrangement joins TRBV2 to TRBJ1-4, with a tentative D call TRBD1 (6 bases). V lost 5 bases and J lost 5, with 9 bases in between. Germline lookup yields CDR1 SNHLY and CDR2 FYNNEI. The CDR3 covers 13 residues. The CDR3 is CASSSRGNEKLFF. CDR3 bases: TGTGCCAGCAGTTCCAGGGGAAATGAAAAACTGTTTTTT.

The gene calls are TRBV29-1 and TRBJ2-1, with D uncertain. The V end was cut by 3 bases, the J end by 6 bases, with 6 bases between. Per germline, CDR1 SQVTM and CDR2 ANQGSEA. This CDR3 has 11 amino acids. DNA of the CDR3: TGCAGCGTTGACTACCCCAATGAGCAGTTCTTC. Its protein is CSVDYPNEQFF.

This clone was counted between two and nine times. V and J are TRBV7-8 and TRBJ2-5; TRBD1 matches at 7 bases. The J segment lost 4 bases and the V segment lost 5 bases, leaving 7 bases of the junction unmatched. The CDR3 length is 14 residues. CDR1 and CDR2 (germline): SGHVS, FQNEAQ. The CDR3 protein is CASSPRTGLETQYF. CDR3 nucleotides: TGTGCCAGCAGCCCCAGGACAGGTTTAGAGACCCAGTACTTC.

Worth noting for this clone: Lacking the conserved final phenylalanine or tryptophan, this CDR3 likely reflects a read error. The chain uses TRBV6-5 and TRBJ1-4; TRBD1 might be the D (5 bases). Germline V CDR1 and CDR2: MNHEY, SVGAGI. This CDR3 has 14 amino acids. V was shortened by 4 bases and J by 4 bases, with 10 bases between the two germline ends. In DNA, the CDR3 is TGTGCCAGCAGTTGGGGGGTCCGTAATGAAAAACTGTTTGTT. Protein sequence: CASSWGVRNEKLFV.

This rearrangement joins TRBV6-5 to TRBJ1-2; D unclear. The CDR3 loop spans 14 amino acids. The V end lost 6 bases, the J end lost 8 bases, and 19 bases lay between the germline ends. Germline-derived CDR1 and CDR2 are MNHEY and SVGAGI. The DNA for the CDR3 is TGTGCCAGCAGGGGAAATAGGGAAGAGGGCGGCTACACCTTC. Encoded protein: CASRGNREEGGYTF.

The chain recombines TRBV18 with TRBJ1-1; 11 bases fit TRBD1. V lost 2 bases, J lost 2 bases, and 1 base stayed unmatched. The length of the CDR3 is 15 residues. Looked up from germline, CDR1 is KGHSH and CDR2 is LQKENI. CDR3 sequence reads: CASSPWTGGNTEAFF. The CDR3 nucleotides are TGTGCCAGCTCACCATGGACAGGGGGCAACACTGAAGCTTTCTTT.

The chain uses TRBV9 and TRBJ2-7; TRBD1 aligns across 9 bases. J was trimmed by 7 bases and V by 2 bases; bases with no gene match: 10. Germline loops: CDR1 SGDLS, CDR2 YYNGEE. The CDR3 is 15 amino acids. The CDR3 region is CASSVLGTGPGEQYF. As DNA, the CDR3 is TGTGCCAGCAGCGTCCTAGGGACAGGGCCAGGGGAGCAGTACTTC.

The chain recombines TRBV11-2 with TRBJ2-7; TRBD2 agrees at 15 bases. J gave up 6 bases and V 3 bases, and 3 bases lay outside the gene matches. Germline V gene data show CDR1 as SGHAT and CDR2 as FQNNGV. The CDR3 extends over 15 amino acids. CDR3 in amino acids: CASSLGLAGGFEQYF. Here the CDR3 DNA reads TGTGCCAGCAGCTTGGGACTAGCGGGAGGTTTCGAGCAGTACTTC.

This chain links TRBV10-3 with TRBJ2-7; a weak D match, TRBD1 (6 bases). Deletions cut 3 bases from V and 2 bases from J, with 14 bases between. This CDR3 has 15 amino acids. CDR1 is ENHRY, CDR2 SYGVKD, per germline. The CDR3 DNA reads TGTGCCATCAGTGATCCGGGACACTCCCCCTACGAGCAGTACTTC. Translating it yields CAISDPGHSPYEQYF.

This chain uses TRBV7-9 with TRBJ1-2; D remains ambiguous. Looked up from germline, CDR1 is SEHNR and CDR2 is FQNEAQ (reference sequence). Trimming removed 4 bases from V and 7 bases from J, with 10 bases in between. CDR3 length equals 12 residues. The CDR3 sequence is CASSSKEGGYTF. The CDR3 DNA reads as TGTGCCAGCAGCTCAAAGGAGGGTGGCTACACCTTC.

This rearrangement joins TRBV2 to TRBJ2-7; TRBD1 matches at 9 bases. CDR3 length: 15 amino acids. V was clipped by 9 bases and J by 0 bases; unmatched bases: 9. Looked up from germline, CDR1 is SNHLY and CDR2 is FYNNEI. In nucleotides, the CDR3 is TGTGCCAGGTCCAGCCGGGACAGGGCCTCCTACGAGCAGTACTTC. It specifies CARSSRDRASYEQYF.

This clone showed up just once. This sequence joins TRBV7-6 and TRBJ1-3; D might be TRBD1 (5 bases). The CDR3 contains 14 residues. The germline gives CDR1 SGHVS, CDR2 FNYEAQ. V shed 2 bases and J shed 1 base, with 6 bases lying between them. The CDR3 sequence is CASSLKGSGNTIYF. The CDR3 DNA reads TGTGCCAGCAGCTTAAAGGGGTCTGGAAACACCATATATTTT.

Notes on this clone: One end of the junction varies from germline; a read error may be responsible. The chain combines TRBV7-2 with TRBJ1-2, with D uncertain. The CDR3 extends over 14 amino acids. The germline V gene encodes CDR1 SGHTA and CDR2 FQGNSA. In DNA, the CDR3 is TGTGCCAGCAGCTTAGGTTTCGGGTACTACGGCTACACCTTC. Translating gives CASSLGFGYYGYTF. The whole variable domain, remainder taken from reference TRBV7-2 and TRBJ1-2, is GAGVSQSPSNKVTEKGKDVELRCDPISGHTALYWYRQSLGQGLEFLIYFQGNSAPDKSGLPSDRFSAERTGGSVSTLTIQRTQQEDSAVYLCASSLGFGYYGYTFGSGTRLTVV.

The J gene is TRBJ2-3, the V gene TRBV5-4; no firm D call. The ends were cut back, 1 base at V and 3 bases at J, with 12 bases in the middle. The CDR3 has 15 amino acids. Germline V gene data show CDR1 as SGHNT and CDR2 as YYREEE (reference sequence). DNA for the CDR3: TGTGCCAGCAGCTTGCCAGGCACTGCAACAGATACGCAGTATTTT. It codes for CASSLPGTATDTQYF.

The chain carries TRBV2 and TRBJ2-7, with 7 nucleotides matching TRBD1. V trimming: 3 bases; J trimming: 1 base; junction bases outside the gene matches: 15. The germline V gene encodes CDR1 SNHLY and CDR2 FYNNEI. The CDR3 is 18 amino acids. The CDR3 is CASSEDFYSDRTSYEQYF. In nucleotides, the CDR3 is TGTGCCAGCAGTGAGGACTTCTACTCGGACAGGACTTCCTACGAGCAGTACTTC. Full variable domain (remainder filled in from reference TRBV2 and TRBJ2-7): EPEVTQTPSHQVTQMGQEVILRCVPISNHLYFYWYRQILGQKVEFLVSFYNNEISEKSEIFDDQFSVERPDGSNFTLKIRSTKLEDSAMYFCASSEDFYSDRTSYEQYFGPGTRLTVT.

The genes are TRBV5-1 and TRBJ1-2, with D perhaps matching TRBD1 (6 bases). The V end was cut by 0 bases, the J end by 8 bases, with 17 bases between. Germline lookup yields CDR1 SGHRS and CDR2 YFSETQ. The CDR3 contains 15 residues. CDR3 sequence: CASSLAFGQNEGYTF. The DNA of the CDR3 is TGCGCCAGCAGCTTGGCCTTCGGACAGAACGAAGGCTACACCTTC.

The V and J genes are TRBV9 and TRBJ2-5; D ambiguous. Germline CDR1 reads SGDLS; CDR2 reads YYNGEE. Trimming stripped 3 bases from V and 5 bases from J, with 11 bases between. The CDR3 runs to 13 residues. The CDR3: CASSALPPETQYF. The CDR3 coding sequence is TGTGCCAGCAGCGCACTGCCTCCCGAGACCCAGTACTTC.

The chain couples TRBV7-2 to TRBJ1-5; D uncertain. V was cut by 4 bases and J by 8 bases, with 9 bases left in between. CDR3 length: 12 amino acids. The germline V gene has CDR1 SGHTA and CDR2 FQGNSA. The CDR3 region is CASSSQEEPQHF. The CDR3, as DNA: TGTGCCAGCAGCTCCCAGGAGGAGCCCCAGCATTTT.

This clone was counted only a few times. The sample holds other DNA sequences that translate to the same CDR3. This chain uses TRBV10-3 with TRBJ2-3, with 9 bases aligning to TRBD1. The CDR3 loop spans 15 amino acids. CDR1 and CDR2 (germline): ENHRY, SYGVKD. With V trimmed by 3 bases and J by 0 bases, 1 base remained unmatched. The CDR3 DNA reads TGTGCCATCAGTGAAGGACAGGGGAGCACAGATACGCAGTATTTT. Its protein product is CAISEGQGSTDTQYF.

CDR3 bases: TGCGCCAGCAGCCCAGGACTAGGAGGGCGCAATGAGCAGTTCTTC. It yields the protein CASSPGLGGRNEQFF. V gene TRBV5-1 combines with J gene TRBJ2-1; the match to TRBD2 covers 7 bases. From germline, CDR1 is SGHRS and CDR2 YFSETQ. This CDR3 contains 15 residues. Trimming removed 4 bases from V and 6 bases from J; junction bases left unmatched: 10.

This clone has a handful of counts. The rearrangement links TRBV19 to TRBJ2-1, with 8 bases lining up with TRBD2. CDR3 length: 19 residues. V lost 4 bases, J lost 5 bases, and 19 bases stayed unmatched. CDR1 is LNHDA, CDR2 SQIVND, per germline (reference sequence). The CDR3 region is CASSRGTKGSGSLDNEQFF. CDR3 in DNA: TGTGCCAGTAGTAGGGGGACTAAGGGGAGCGGGAGTTTGGACAATGAGCAGTTCTTC.

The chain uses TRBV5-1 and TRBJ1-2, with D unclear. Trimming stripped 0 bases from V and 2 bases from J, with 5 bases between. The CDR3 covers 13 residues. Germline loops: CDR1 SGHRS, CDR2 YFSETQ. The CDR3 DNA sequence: TGCGCCAGCAGCTTGGAACAGAACTATGGCTACACCTTC. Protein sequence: CASSLEQNYGYTF.

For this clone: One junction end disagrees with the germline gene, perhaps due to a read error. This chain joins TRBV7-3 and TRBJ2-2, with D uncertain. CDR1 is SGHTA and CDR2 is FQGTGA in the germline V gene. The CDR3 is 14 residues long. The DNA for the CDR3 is TGTGCCAGCAGTTATAAAACGGGTTCCGGAGAGCTGTTTTTT. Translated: CASSYKTGSGELFF.

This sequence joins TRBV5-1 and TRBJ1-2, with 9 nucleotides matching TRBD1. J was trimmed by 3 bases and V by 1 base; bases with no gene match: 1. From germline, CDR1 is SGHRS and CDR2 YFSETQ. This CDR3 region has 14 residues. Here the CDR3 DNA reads TGCGCCAGCAGCTTGCGACAGGGGGACTATGGCTACACCTTC. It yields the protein CASSLRQGDYGYTF.